The T cell receptor (beta chain) under discussion was sequenced for a study of blood T cells in healthy people across ages. In the study overall: When template switching was applied, about one barcoded beta molecule was captured per two T cells.

Study-level points and caveats: The percentage of naive T cells correlated strongly with TCR beta diversity.

Next came a second PCR, run for about 6 to 12 cycles, which used a sample-barcoded 5' primer along with a J-beta primer mix. TCRdb recomputed calls from the 5' RACE reads with MiXCR, one row per CDR3 protein. The repertoire has over a million distinct CDR3 sequences, 45% of them found once; the top ten carry 15% to 20%. As concerns this clonotype: The antigen is not known.

The germline V and J ends were trimmed by 5 bases and 13 bases, with 20 bases remaining between them. The CDR3 has 13 amino acids. The source of this sequence is a woman aged 55 to 70 in good health. What was sequenced was blood. J is TRBJ1-1 and V is TRBV12-3 or TRBV12-4; tentatively, D is TRBD1 (5 bases). The CDR3, as DNA: TGTGCCAGCAGTCCCGAGGGACCCCTACTGAGTTTCTTT. Protein sequence: CASSPEGPLLSFF.